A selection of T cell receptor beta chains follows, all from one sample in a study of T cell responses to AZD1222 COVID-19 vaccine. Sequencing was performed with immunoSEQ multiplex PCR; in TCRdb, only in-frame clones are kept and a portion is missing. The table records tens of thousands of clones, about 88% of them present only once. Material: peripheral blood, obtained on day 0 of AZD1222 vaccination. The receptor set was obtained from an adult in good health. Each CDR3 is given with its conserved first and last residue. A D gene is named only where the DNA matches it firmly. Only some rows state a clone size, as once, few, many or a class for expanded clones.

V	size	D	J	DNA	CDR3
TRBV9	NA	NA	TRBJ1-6	TGTGCCAGCAGCGTAGGGACAGTTCATAATTCACCCCTCCACTTT	CASSVGTVHNSPLHF
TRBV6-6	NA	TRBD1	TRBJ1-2	TGTGCCAGCAGCCGACAGGGGGTGTACTATGGCTACACCTTC	CASSRQGVYYGYTF
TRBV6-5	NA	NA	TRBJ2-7	TGTGCCAGCAGTTTGTTTGAGGGGCGAGGGTCCTACGAGCAGTACTTC	CASSLFEGRGSYEQYF
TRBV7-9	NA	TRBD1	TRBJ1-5	TGTGCCAGCAGCCCAGGGGGGAATAGCAATCAGCCCCAGCATTTT	CASSPGGNSNQPQHF
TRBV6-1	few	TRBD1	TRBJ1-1	TGTGCCAGCAGTGAATGGGGACAGGGGAGCACTGAAGCTTTCTTT	CASSEWGQGSTEAFF
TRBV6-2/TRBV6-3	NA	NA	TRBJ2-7	TGTGCCAGCAGTTACCCCGCCTACGAGCAGTACTTC	CASSYPAYEQYF
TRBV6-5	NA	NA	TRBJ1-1	TGTGCCAGCCTGGGGCCCCCAGTGATAGCTTTCTTT	CASLGPPVIAFF
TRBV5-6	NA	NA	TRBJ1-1	TGTGCCAGCAGCTCCCTTACAAGGGGAATAGGCACTGAAGCTTTCTTT	CASSSLTRGIGTEAFF
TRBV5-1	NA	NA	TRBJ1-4	TGCGCCAGCAGCTTGGGGTTGGGTAATGAAAAACTGTTTTTT	CASSLGLGNEKLFF
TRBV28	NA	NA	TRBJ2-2	TGTGCCAGCAGTTCCGGGGGCCCGGTCGGGGAGCTGTTTTTT	CASSSGGPVGELFF
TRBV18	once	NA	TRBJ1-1	TGTGCCAGCTCACCACCGCAGGGTTGGGACACTGAAGCTTTCTTT	CASSPPQGWDTEAFF
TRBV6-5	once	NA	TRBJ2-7	TGTGCCAGCAGTTACTCGGGGCTATCCTCCTACGAGCAGTACTTC	CASSYSGLSSYEQYF